This TCR beta chain originates from a study of PD-L1 blockade in urothelial cancer. Study background: The median number of T cells present in blood samples was 141,255.

TCRdb's table, derived via immunoSEQ multiplex PCR, lists solely in-frame clones and lacks some. Of 130,000 or so clones listed, approximately 88% are singletons. Time point: pretreatment peripheral blood. Per patient, between 1 and 8 samples were collected at pretreatment and on-treatment time points. The clonotype comes from a man in his forties or fifties with urothelial cancer. Source: PBMCs, taken around atezolizumab (anti-PD-L1) treatment.

The CDR3 DNA is TGTGCCAGCAGGTCAGGTGGGGGGGAAGAGACCCAGTACTTC. It codes for CASRSGGGEETQYF. The rearrangement links TRBV28 to TRBJ2-5; 7 positions agree with TRBD2. Germline assignment: CDR1 MDHEN and CDR2 SYDVKM. Losses at the gene ends were 6 bases for V and 3 bases for J; bases not matched to a gene: 7. CDR3 size: 14 residues.